These 13 T cell receptor beta chains were sequenced from one sample in a study of cytomegalovirus exposure and HLA in healthy donors. In the PCR, 60 Vbeta and 13 Jbeta primers were used. Only in-frame clones appear in the TCRdb table, and some are missing; sequencing was by immunoSEQ multiplex PCR. Of some 85,000 clones in the sample, around four fifths were seen once. The sequenced material came from PBMCs. All receptors come from a male donor in good health and CMV-seronegative.

The rearrangement uses TRBV5-4 and TRBJ2-5; 9 bases agree with TRBD1. This CDR3 contains 15 residues. The V gene end was trimmed by 1 base and the J gene end by 6 bases; junction bases not matched to a gene: 7. The germline gives CDR1 SGHNT, CDR2 YYREEE (reference sequence). CDR3 coding DNA: TGTGCCAGCAGCTTGCCCGGGACAGGGAAAAAGACCCAGTACTTC. Residues: CASSLPGTGKKTQYF.

The chain uses TRBV6-6 and TRBJ2-2; 7 bases line up with TRBD2. The CDR3 loop spans 14 amino acids. Looked up from germline, CDR1 is MNHNY and CDR2 is SVGAGI (reference sequence). V shed 6 bases, J shed 3 bases, and the junction held 4 bases outside the gene matches. The CDR3 nucleotides read TGTGCCAGCAGGCGGGCGGGGGACACCGGGGAGCTGTTTTTT. Encoded protein: CASRRAGDTGELFF.

V usage is TRBV4-1 and J usage is TRBJ1-1; a possible D gene is TRBD1 (5 bases). Germline-derived CDR1 and CDR2 are MGHRA and YSYEKL. Trimming shortened V by 0 bases and J by 4 bases, and 15 bases separated the two germline ends. This CDR3 region has 16 residues. The CDR3 DNA reads as TGCGCCAGCAGCCAAGATCGGACGGGACTCATCACTGAAGCTTTCTTT. Translated, it gives CASSQDRTGLITEAFF.

The chain combines TRBV29-1 with TRBJ2-2; 9 bases align to TRBD1. Per germline, CDR1 SQVTM and CDR2 ANQGSEA. The CDR3 has 14 residues. V gave up 3 bases and J gave up 2 bases; unmatched junction bases: 1. CDR3 in DNA: TGCAGCGTTGAGGACAGGGGTAACACCGGGGAGCTGTTTTTT. Protein product: CSVEDRGNTGELFF.

The gene calls are TRBV28 and TRBJ1-5; TRBD1 might be the D (5 bases). V lost 8 bases and J lost 4, with 12 bases in between. CDR1 MDHEN and CDR2 SYDVKM come from the germline V gene. CDR3 length: 13 amino acids. CDR3 sequence reads: CASGRGFNQPQHF. The CDR3 nucleotides read TGTGCCAGCGGGAGGGGTTTTAATCAGCCCCAGCATTTT.

This clone was found a few times. V usage is TRBV4-3 and J usage is TRBJ1-2; D gene uncertain. There are 13 residues in the CDR3. V was cut by 0 bases and J by 6 bases, with 8 bases left in between. Germline assignment: CDR1 LGHNA and CDR2 YSLEER. CDR3 sequence (DNA): TGCGCCAGCAGCCAAGAAACCGGGGATGGCTACACCTTC. It codes for CASSQETGDGYTF.

This clone was found a few times. V and J are TRBV28 and TRBJ2-7; unclear D gene. V was cut by 5 bases and J by 1 base, with 12 bases left in between. Germline lookup yields CDR1 MDHEN and CDR2 SYDVKM. This CDR3 is built from 14 residues. The CDR3 is CASSPRGRSYEQYF. CDR3 DNA: TGTGCCAGCAGTCCGCGTGGCAGGTCCTACGAGCAGTACTTC.

The chain has TRBV4-3 and TRBJ2-2; possible D gene TRBD1, 5 bases. CDR1 and CDR2 (germline): LGHNA, YSLEER. Trimming pared 0 bases from V and 4 bases from J, leaving 9 bases between. The CDR3 runs to 15 residues. The CDR3 DNA sequence: TGCGCCAGCAGCCAAGAAAGGGGCCGCACCGGGGAGCTGTTTTTT. Protein product: CASSQERGRTGELFF.

The chain employs TRBV10-1 and TRBJ2-7; a weak D match, TRBD2 (6 bases). In germline, CDR1 is WNHNN, CDR2 SYGVQD (reference sequence). The CDR3 length is 12 residues. The V gene lost 8 bases and the J gene lost 6 bases, with 14 bases spanning the gap. The CDR3 region has the DNA TGCGCCAGCGCTCGGGGGTCTAGCGAGCAGTACTTC. Translation: CASARGSSEQYF.

CDR3 DNA sequence: TGTGCCAGCAGCTTCAGCTCGATACAGGGGCGAGAGACCCAGTACTTC. Its protein is CASSFSSIQGRETQYF. The chain joins TRBV5-5 to TRBJ2-5; TRBD1 matches at 7 bases. There are 16 residues in the CDR3. With 2 bases clipped from V and 4 bases from J, the junction kept 11 bases outside the gene matches. From germline, CDR1 is SGHKS and CDR2 YYEKEE (reference sequence).

The chain links TRBV28 to TRBJ1-5; 8 bases agree with TRBD1. V lost 5 bases to trimming and J lost 1 base; unmatched junction nucleotides: 4. Per germline, CDR1 MDHEN and CDR2 SYDVKM. The CDR3 loop spans 15 amino acids. CDR3 region: CASSRRTGSNQPQHF. The CDR3 region has the DNA TGTGCCAGCAGTCGAAGGACAGGGAGCAATCAGCCCCAGCATTTT.

This chain uses TRBV5-1 with TRBJ2-3, with D tentatively TRBD2 (6 bases). The germline V gene encodes CDR1 SGHRS and CDR2 YFSETQ. Trimming cost V 1 base and J 1 base, with 13 bases left between them. The CDR3 has 16 residues. As DNA, the CDR3 is TGCGCCAGCAGCTTGTCGGGGGAAAGGGGCACAGATACGCAGTATTTT. It codes for CASSLSGERGTDTQYF.

This sequence joins TRBV29-1 and TRBJ1-1, with 7 bases identical to TRBD1. The junction had 13 bases not matched to a gene; V was cut back by 7 bases and J by 5 bases. Germline CDR1 reads SQVTM; CDR2 reads ANQGSEA. The CDR3 consists of 14 residues. The DNA for the CDR3 is TGCAGCGCCGGGGAAGGGGGCCGGGGGACTGAAGCTTTCTTT. Encoded protein: CSAGEGGRGTEAFF.